This T cell receptor (beta chain) appears in the sequencing data of a study of T cells expressing NK-cell markers. Study summary: HCMV serostatus: seven of eight sequenced donors positive, one negative.

Germline CDR1 SGHAT, CDR2 FQNNGV. The CDR3 length is 15 residues. TCRdb reprocessed the 5' RACE reads; each CDR3 protein has one entry and no DNA is given. The listing records 550,000 to 600,000 distinct CDR3 sequences. Sequenced: blood T cells: a sorted CD56 or NKG2C T cell subset, CD4+ or CD8+ T cells, or bulk PBMC T cells (not recorded which). The chain uses TRBV11-2 and TRBJ2-1. The TCR comes from a man between 18 and 29 years old in good health. The CDR3: CASRRLSSSYNEQFF.